The 9 T cell receptor beta chains reported below all come from one sample, sequenced in a study of blood T cell repertoires in COVID-19. Data came from immunoSEQ multiplex PCR; TCRdb stores just in-frame clones and leaves some out. The data contain 300,000 to 350,000 clones, 85% to 90% of them seen just once; the ten biggest clones take up 2.9%. Sequenced: peripheral blood. Receptor source: a woman aged 30 to 39 with COVID-19, enrolled during active disease.

The chain joins TRBV6-6 to TRBJ2-1; 10 nucleotides agree with TRBD2. The CDR3 contains 14 residues. The trim removed 2 bases at V and 10 bases at J, leaving 5 bases unmatched. Germline-derived CDR1 and CDR2 are MNHNY and SVGAGI (reference sequence). The CDR3 is CASSYLAGENEQFF. Here the CDR3 DNA reads TGTGCCAGCAGTTACCTAGCGGGAGAAAACGAGCAGTTCTTC.

The chain carries TRBV6-5 and TRBJ2-7, with 8 bases identical to TRBD1. V lost 6 bases, J lost 2 bases, and 9 bases stayed unmatched. Germline V gene data show CDR1 as MNHEY and CDR2 as SVGAGI. The CDR3 contains 15 residues. The CDR3 loop reads CASRDRARATYEQYF. CDR3 nucleotide sequence: TGTGCCAGCAGGGACAGGGCCCGGGCGACCTACGAGCAGTACTTC.

The rearrangement joins TRBV19 to TRBJ1-1; D not certain. Germline V gene sequence: CDR1 LNHDA, CDR2 SQIVND (reference sequence). The CDR3 spans 14 residues. V lost 5 bases, J lost 0 bases, and 10 bases lay in between. This CDR3 reads CASSLGGMNTEAFF. DNA of the CDR3: TGTGCCAGTAGTCTGGGAGGCATGAACACTGAAGCTTTCTTT.

The gene calls are TRBV2 and TRBJ2-2, with D possibly TRBD2 on 6 matching bases. CDR3 length equals 14 residues. Germline values: CDR1 SNHLY, CDR2 FYNNEI. The V and J ends lost 7 bases and 0 bases respectively, with 9 bases between them. The CDR3 loop reads CASMGRTNTGELFF. In nucleotides, the CDR3 is TGTGCCAGCATGGGGAGGACGAACACCGGGGAGCTGTTTTTT.

The chain couples TRBV29-1 to TRBJ1-2, with 8 bases matching TRBD1. This CDR3 spans 13 amino acids. V trimming: 6 bases; J trimming: 5 bases; junction bases outside the gene matches: 8. The germline V gene encodes CDR1 SQVTM and CDR2 ANQGSEA. This CDR3 is CSVEDRERYGYTF. The CDR3 bases are TGCAGCGTCGAGGACAGGGAGAGGTATGGCTACACCTTC. Filled out from reference TRBV29-1 and TRBJ1-2, the complete variable domain reads SAVISQKPSRDICQRGTSLTIQCQVDSQVTMMFWYRQQPGQSLTLIATANQGSEATYESGFVIDKFPISRPNLTFSTLTVSNMSPEDSSIYLCSVEDRERYGYTFGSGTRLTVV.

The CDR3 nucleotides are TGTGCCAGCAGCCCAAGACTGCAGAGCGGCGAGCAGTACTTC. It translates to CASSPRLQSGEQYF. J is TRBJ2-7 and V is TRBV7-2; tentative D call: TRBD2 (5 bases). V dropped 5 bases and J dropped 6 bases, with 17 bases sitting between them. Germline values: CDR1 SGHTA, CDR2 FQGNSA. The length of the CDR3 is 14 residues.

This clone was counted between two and nine times. The gene calls are TRBV27 and TRBJ2-1, with D possibly TRBD2 on 6 matching bases. Trimming left V 6 bases short and J 4 bases short, with 16 bases between. The length of the CDR3 is 15 residues. Germline CDR1 reads MNHEY; CDR2 reads SMNVEV (reference sequence). In nucleotides, the CDR3 is TGTGCCAGCAGAGCCGGGACTGGCCTTTACAATGAGCAGTTCTTC. Residues: CASRAGTGLYNEQFF.

The genes are TRBV5-1 and TRBJ1-1, with D unclear. CDR1 and CDR2 from the germline V gene are SGHRS and YFSETQ. The V end was cut by 0 bases, the J end by 1 base, with 7 bases between. This CDR3 spans 14 amino acids. CDR3 amino acids: CASSLARGNTEAFF. CDR3 nucleotides: TGCGCCAGCAGCTTGGCCCGCGGGAACACTGAAGCTTTCTTT.

The V call is TRBV27, the J call TRBJ1-1, with D possibly TRBD1 on 5 matching bases. Germline V gene data show CDR1 as MNHEY and CDR2 as SMNVEV (reference sequence). The CDR3 runs to 12 residues. V was shortened by 11 bases and J by 4 bases, with 14 bases between the two germline ends. Here the CDR3 DNA reads TGTGCCTCAGGGCGGGGAGGCACTGAAGCTTTCTTT. This encodes CASGRGGTEAFF.